The T cell receptor beta chain under discussion was sequenced for a study of cytomegalovirus exposure and HLA in healthy donors. At the level of the study: The approximately 120 million unique TCR beta sequences, from roughly 170 million T cells, were found by an earlier analysis. Within the Caucasian-associated ancestry cluster were 81% of the roughly 400 genotyped donors.

Comment on this clone: Its antigen is not known.

Whole-study results and caveats: Segments of the TCR beta V type were, in most cases, productive about 90% or about 30% of the time in an earlier analysis.

The CDR3 extends over 15 amino acids. The V segment lost 8 bases and the J segment 1 base; nucleotides outside the gene matches: 9. Germline V gene data show CDR1 as MDHEN and CDR2 as SYDVKM. The primer mix had 60 Vbeta and 13 Jbeta primers. Only in-frame clones appear in the TCRdb table, and some are missing; sequencing was by immunoSEQ multiplex PCR. In total, the table holds about 200,000 clones. The receptor was isolated from a girl aged 2-9 years in good health and CMV-seropositive. The chain links TRBV28 to TRBJ2-3; TRBD1 agrees at 7 bases. Sequencing was performed on PBMCs. CDR3 region: CASRLYTGGTDTQYF. As DNA, the CDR3 is TGTGCCAGCCGCCTTTATACAGGGGGCACAGATACGCAGTATTTT. The full variable domain, in which reference TRBV28 and TRBJ2-3 provide the parts outside the CDR3, is DVKVTQSSRYLVKRTGEKVFLECVQDMDHENMFWYRQDPGLGLRLIYFSYDVKMKEKGDIPEGYSVSREKKERFSLILESASTNQTSMYLCASRLYTGGTDTQYFGPGTRLTVL.